This passage covers 8 T cell receptor beta chains from one sample sequenced in a study. Treg sorting used a CD4+CD25+CD127-/low gate. MiXCR, applied by TCRdb to the 5' RACE reads, yields one record per CDR3 protein. The sample has about 57,000 distinct CDR3 sequences; more than 25% are singletons. The specimen sequenced was tumor-infiltrating Tregs sorted from the breast tumor. The receptors stem from a female donor with breast cancer.

This clonotype was recorded at least ten times. This chain links TRBV9 with TRBJ2-2; 10 positions match TRBD2. V lost 0 bases and J lost 6; bases outside the gene matches: 2. Looked up from germline, CDR1 is SGDLS and CDR2 is YYNGEE. The CDR3 has 15 residues. This CDR3 reads CASSVVAGGSGELFF. The CDR3 DNA follows: TGTGCCAGCAGCGTAGTAGCGGGAGGATCCGGGGAGCTGTTTTTT.

Worth noting for this clonotype: This may come from a read error, since a much larger clone is one base off. This CDR3 is missing its conserved last phenylalanine or tryptophan, likely due to a read error. The chain uses TRBV6-6 and TRBJ1-1; TRBD1 is a possible D gene (5 bases). Trimming left V 6 bases short and J 5 bases short, with 10 bases between. Looked up from germline, CDR1 is MNHNY and CDR2 is SVGAGI (reference sequence). The CDR3 extends over 12 amino acids. The CDR3 DNA sequence: TGTGCCAGCAGCTTAGGGGTAACTGAAGCTTTCCTT. It specifies CASSLGVTEAFL.

This clonotype was recorded at least ten times. The chain has TRBV5-6 and TRBJ2-2, with D possibly matching TRBD1 (6 bases). The CDR3 spans 13 residues. CDR1 is SGHDT, CDR2 YYEEEE, per germline. Between the trimmed V and J ends, which lost 4 bases and 3 bases, there was a span of 7 bases. The CDR3 sequence is CASSPGDTGELFF. CDR3 in DNA: TGTGCCAGCAGCCCAGGGGACACCGGGGAGCTGTTTTTT. Full variable domain (missing parts from reference TRBV5-6 and TRBJ2-2): DAGVTQSPTHLIKTRGQQVTLRCSPKSGHDTVSWYQQALGQGPQFIFQYYEEEERQRGNFPDRFSGHQFPNYSSELNVNALLLGDSALYLCASSPGDTGELFFGEGSRLTVL.

The chain recombines TRBV2 with TRBJ1-1, with D tentatively TRBD1 (5 bases). Germline CDR1 is SNHLY and CDR2 is FYNNEI. This CDR3 contains 15 residues. The ends were cut back, 6 bases at V and 0 bases at J, with 14 bases in the middle. The CDR3 protein is CASSPMGTVNTEAFF. CDR3 bases: TGTGCCAGCAGCCCGATGGGGACCGTGAACACTGAAGCTTTCTTT.

This clonotype occurred a few times. The chain employs TRBV28 and TRBJ2-7; 8 bases align to TRBD1. The CDR3 has 13 residues. V lost 6 bases and J lost 3; bases outside the gene matches: 4. Germline assignment: CDR1 MDHEN and CDR2 SYDVKM. CDR3: CASSRQGFYEQYF. The CDR3, as DNA: TGTGCCAGCAGCCGACAGGGGTTCTACGAGCAGTACTTC.

Only a few counts were recorded for this clonotype. The V call is TRBV7-9, the J call TRBJ2-3; 9 bases match TRBD1. The CDR3 is 15 residues long. Germline assignment: CDR1 SEHNR and CDR2 FQNEAQ (reference sequence). Losses at the gene ends were 5 bases for V and 2 bases for J; bases not matched to a gene: 5. The CDR3 DNA sequence: TGTGCCAGCAGCCTGTACAGGGGGCACACAGATACGCAGTATTTT. Translated, it gives CASSLYRGHTDTQYF. The full variable domain, with the rest looked up from reference TRBV7-9 and TRBJ2-3, is DTGVSQNPRHKITKRGQNVTFRCDPISEHNRLYWYRQTLGQGPEFLTYFQNEAQLEKSRLLSDRFSAERPKGSFSTLEIQRTEQGDSAMYLCASSLYRGHTDTQYFGPGTRLTVL.

The chain is built from TRBV6-1 and TRBJ2-1, with D possibly matching TRBD2 (5 bases). CDR1 is MNHNS and CDR2 is SASEGT in the germline V gene. The CDR3 totals 15 residues. The V gene lost 2 bases and the J gene lost 4 bases, with 12 bases spanning the gap. The CDR3 spells CASSESPGFYNEQFF. DNA for the CDR3: TGTGCCAGCAGTGAATCTCCGGGGTTTTACAATGAGCAGTTCTTC.

This clonotype was found many times. The V call is TRBV4-2, the J call TRBJ2-5; the match to TRBD2 covers 7 bases. Germline V lookup: CDR1 LGHNA, CDR2 YNFKEQ. The CDR3 loop spans 16 amino acids. V trimming: 4 bases; J trimming: 1 base; junction bases outside the gene matches: 9. CDR3 nucleotide sequence: TGTGCCAGCAGCCCACGGGGTGGGGGGGTCCAAGAGACCCAGTACTTC. Its translation is CASSPRGGGVQETQYF.